These 24 T cell receptor beta chains originate from one sample sequenced in a study of CD8 T cells in ankylosing spondylitis. Using its own MiXCR run on the 5' RACE reads, TCRdb lists one record per CDR3 protein. The repertoire holds about 250,000 distinct CDR3 sequences, with 32% as singletons. The material sequenced was blood, either unsorted or a sorted T cell fraction (not recorded which). These receptors came from a male donor with ankylosing spondylitis or in good health (not recorded which).

This clonotype has a count of ten or more. This sequence joins TRBV6-5 and TRBJ1-1, with D possibly TRBD1 on 5 matching bases. Trimming took 2 bases from V and 5 from J, leaving 12 bases between them. The CDR3 runs 14 residues. The germline CDR1 and CDR2 sequences are MNHEY and SVGAGI. The CDR3 nucleotides are TGTGCCAGCAGTTACGCCGTCAGGGTTACTGAAGCTTTCTTT. This encodes CASSYAVRVTEAFF.

J is TRBJ2-7 and V is TRBV7-9, with 9 bases fitting TRBD1. Germline CDR1 and CDR2: SEHNR and FQNEAQ (reference sequence). Losses at the gene ends were 5 bases for V and 3 bases for J; bases not matched to a gene: 11. The CDR3 extends over 16 amino acids. As DNA, the CDR3 is TGTGCCAGCAGCCCCGCGACAGGGGGGATTGACTACGAGCAGTACTTC. Amino acid sequence: CASSPATGGIDYEQYF.

The rearrangement links TRBV5-1 to TRBJ2-3, with TRBD1 matching 9 bases. V lost 4 bases and J lost 4; bases outside the gene matches: 7. The CDR3 is made up of 15 amino acids. Germline V CDR1 and CDR2: SGHRS, YFSETQ. CDR3 amino acids: CASSRGTGSPDTQYF. The CDR3 DNA follows: TGCGCCAGCAGCCGAGGGACAGGGTCACCAGATACGCAGTATTTT.

This clonotype was counted only a few times. The J gene is TRBJ2-7, the V gene TRBV20-1; D perhaps matches TRBD2 (7 bases). This CDR3 has 14 amino acids. Germline V gene lookup returns CDR1 DFQATT and CDR2 SNEGSKA (reference sequence). V shed 3 bases and J shed 2 bases, with 14 bases lying between them. The CDR3 is CSASTGGGTYEQYF. CDR3 nucleotides: TGCAGTGCTAGTACTGGCGGGGGCACCTACGAGCAGTACTTC.

This clonotype was seen only once. The genes are TRBV6-5 and TRBJ2-3, with 8 bases aligning to TRBD1. CDR1 is MNHEY and CDR2 is SVGAGI in the germline V gene. Trimming removed 4 bases from V and 2 bases from J; junction bases left unmatched: 17. The CDR3 covers 19 residues. This CDR3 is CASSLRWGLTGVYTDTQYF. The CDR3 DNA follows: TGTGCCAGCAGTTTGCGGTGGGGCTTGACAGGGGTGTACACAGATACGCAGTATTTT.

This clonotype has just a few counts. The V and J genes are TRBV20-1 and TRBJ2-3, with no clear D. CDR1 and CDR2 (germline): DFQATT, SNEGSKA (reference sequence). V dropped 0 bases and J dropped 2 bases, with 6 bases sitting between them. The CDR3 totals 13 residues. The CDR3 protein is CSARDTFTDTQYF. The DNA of the CDR3 is TGCAGTGCTAGAGATACGTTCACAGATACGCAGTATTTT.

The V call is TRBV12-3 or TRBV12-4, the J call TRBJ2-7; TRBD2 matches 14 bases. Trimming at V came to 0 bases and at J to 9 bases, leaving 4 bases not matched to a gene. The CDR3 runs to 15 residues. The CDR3 coding sequence is TGTGCCAGCAGTTTAGCCGGGACTAGCGGGGGCCCGCAGTACTTC. Translating it yields CASSLAGTSGGPQYF.

This chain connects TRBV5-1 to TRBJ1-2, with 9 bases matching TRBD1. V lost 4 bases and J lost 0; bases outside the gene matches: 7. The CDR3 is 16 amino acids. CDR1 and CDR2 (germline): SGHRS, YFSETQ. CDR3 sequence (DNA): TGCGCCAGCAGCCTGACAGGGGGGGAACCTAACTATGGCTACACCTTC. This codes for CASSLTGGEPNYGYTF.

This clonotype occurred a few times. The chain carries TRBV12-3 or TRBV12-4 and TRBJ2-5; 8 bases are a match to TRBD1. The CDR3 has 14 residues. Trimming took 5 bases from V and 4 from J; bases not matched to a gene: 6. The CDR3 region is CASSEQGGGETQYF. The CDR3 DNA reads TGTGCCAGCAGTGAACAGGGGGGAGGAGAGACCCAGTACTTC.

This sequence joins TRBV20-1 and TRBJ1-4; D gene uncertain. Trimming took off 3 bases at V and 7 bases at J, with 12 bases between the two ends. Germline V gene lookup returns CDR1 DFQATT and CDR2 SNEGSKA (reference sequence). The CDR3 consists of 13 residues. CDR3 coding DNA: TGCAGTGCTAGTCGTCGGGCCGGTGAAAAACTGTTTTTT. Residues: CSASRRAGEKLFF.

The V gene is TRBV20-1, the J gene TRBJ2-1; TRBD1 agrees at 9 bases. Trimming took 0 bases from V and 2 from J; bases not matched to a gene: 2. Looked up from germline, CDR1 is DFQATT and CDR2 is SNEGSKA (reference sequence). The CDR3 contains 15 residues. In DNA, the CDR3 is TGCAGTGCTAGAGATCGACAGGGGGCCTACAATGAGCAGTTCTTC. Its translation: CSARDRQGAYNEQFF.

The chain employs TRBV6-1 and TRBJ2-3; 13 bases are a match to TRBD2. Trimming at V came to 6 bases and at J to 4 bases, leaving 7 bases not matched to a gene. This CDR3 is 16 amino acids long. The germline V gene has CDR1 MNHNS and CDR2 SASEGT. The CDR3 loop is CASSPQLAGGADTQYF. DNA of the CDR3: TGTGCCAGCAGCCCCCAACTAGCGGGGGGGGCAGATACGCAGTATTTT.

The rearrangement uses TRBV29-1 and TRBJ2-7; D is unclear. V was clipped by 6 bases and J by 2 bases, with 14 bases between them. The germline gives CDR1 SQVTM, CDR2 ANQGSEA. The CDR3 runs to 13 residues. The CDR3 nucleotides read TGCAGCGTCTCAGGTGGCAGAGCCTACGAGCAGTACTTC. Its protein is CSVSGGRAYEQYF.

The chain joins TRBV12-3 or TRBV12-4 to TRBJ1-5, with 7 nucleotides matching TRBD1. The J segment lost 0 bases and the V segment lost 6 bases, leaving 5 bases of the junction unmatched. This CDR3 contains 15 residues. CDR3 nucleotides: TGTGCCAGCAGCTTGACAGGGAATAGCAATCAGCCCCAGCATTTT. Translated, it gives CASSLTGNSNQPQHF.

This clonotype is a singleton in its sample. The chain links TRBV7-2 to TRBJ1-3, with D unclear. Between the trimmed V and J ends, which lost 11 bases and 2 bases, there was a span of 10 bases. CDR3 length: 12 residues. Germline values: CDR1 SGHTA, CDR2 FQGNSA. Written as DNA, the CDR3 is TGTGCCCCGACGGTAACTGGAAACACCATATATTTT. Translated, it gives CAPTVTGNTIYF.

The V and J genes are TRBV29-1 and TRBJ2-7, with D hard to call. The V end was cut by 2 bases, the J end by 3 bases, with 5 bases between. The CDR3 spans 11 residues. The germline V gene encodes CDR1 SQVTM and CDR2 ANQGSEA. The chain's CDR3 is CSVEKNYEQYF. The CDR3 region has the DNA TGCAGCGTTGAAAAGAACTACGAGCAGTACTTC.

The rearrangement uses TRBV20-1 and TRBJ1-5; perhaps TRBD1 as D (6 bases). Germline V CDR1 and CDR2: DFQATT, SNEGSKA (reference sequence). The CDR3 is 15 residues long. V lost 0 bases and J lost 1, with 10 bases in between. CDR3 coding DNA: TGCAGTGCTAGAGAACCCACAGGGAGCAATCAGCCCCAGCATTTT. It translates to CSAREPTGSNQPQHF.

The V and J genes are TRBV28 and TRBJ2-7, with a tentative D call TRBD2 (6 bases). Germline V gene lookup returns CDR1 MDHEN and CDR2 SYDVKM. The CDR3 is made up of 13 amino acids. V dropped 7 bases and J dropped 6 bases, with 16 bases sitting between them. For the CDR3, the DNA is TGTGCCAGCACTCAGGACTACTGGGGCGAGCAGTACTTC. As protein: CASTQDYWGEQYF. Looking up the rest from reference TRBV28 and TRBJ2-7 gives the full variable domain: DVKVTQSSRYLVKRTGEKVFLECVQDMDHENMFWYRQDPGLGLRLIYFSYDVKMKEKGDIPEGYSVSREKKERFSLILESASTNQTSMYLCASTQDYWGEQYFGPGTRLTVT.

The genes are TRBV6-5 and TRBJ1-6, with 10 positions matching TRBD1. In germline, CDR1 is MNHEY, CDR2 SVGAGI. The V and J ends lost 1 base and 8 bases, in that order; junction bases with no gene match: 5. The CDR3 runs to 16 residues. The CDR3 DNA is TGTGCCAGCAGTTACTACCCCGACAGGGGGCATTCACCCCTCCACTTT. Translation gives CASSYYPDRGHSPLHF.

This clonotype has just one count. The V gene is TRBV12-3 or TRBV12-4, the J gene TRBJ2-5; D is uncertain. The germline V and J ends were trimmed by 6 bases and 5 bases, with 13 bases remaining between them. The CDR3 is made up of 13 amino acids. The CDR3 nucleotides read TGTGCCAGCAGCGAGACTGATTTGGAGACCCAGTACTTC. This translates into CASSETDLETQYF.

This clonotype occurred many times. V and J are TRBV6-5 and TRBJ1-4, with D hard to call. This CDR3 is 15 amino acids long. Between the trimmed V and J ends, which lost 3 bases and 8 bases, there was a span of 16 bases. The germline V gene encodes CDR1 MNHEY and CDR2 SVGAGI. CDR3 residues: CASSYRPLGREKLFF. The CDR3 bases are TGTGCCAGCAGTTATCGGCCGTTGGGCAGAGAAAAACTGTTTTTT.

The chain employs TRBV20-1 and TRBJ1-2; TRBD1 aligns across 10 bases. Germline loops: CDR1 DFQATT, CDR2 SNEGSKA (reference sequence). V gave up 3 bases and J gave up 7 bases; unmatched junction bases: 5. The CDR3 has 13 residues. This CDR3 is CSARGGTGAGYTF. The CDR3 coding sequence is TGCAGTGCTAGGGGGGGGACAGGGGCTGGCTACACCTTC.

This clonotype was counted between two and nine times. The genes are TRBV20-1 and TRBJ2-7; D call uncertain. Per germline, CDR1 DFQATT and CDR2 SNEGSKA (reference sequence). This CDR3 contains 14 residues. V lost 0 bases, J lost 3 bases, and 12 bases lay in between. The DNA of the CDR3 is TGCAGTGCTAGAGAACCATTAGGATACTACGAGCAGTACTTC. It encodes CSAREPLGYYEQYF.

V gene TRBV13 combines with J gene TRBJ2-1; D is undetermined. V lost 2 bases, J lost 7 bases, and 9 bases lay in between. CDR3 length equals 13 residues. Germline CDR1 is PRHDT and CDR2 is FYEKMQ (reference sequence). The CDR3 reads CASSLRPANEQFF. DNA of the CDR3: TGTGCCAGCAGCTTAAGGCCGGCTAATGAGCAGTTCTTC.